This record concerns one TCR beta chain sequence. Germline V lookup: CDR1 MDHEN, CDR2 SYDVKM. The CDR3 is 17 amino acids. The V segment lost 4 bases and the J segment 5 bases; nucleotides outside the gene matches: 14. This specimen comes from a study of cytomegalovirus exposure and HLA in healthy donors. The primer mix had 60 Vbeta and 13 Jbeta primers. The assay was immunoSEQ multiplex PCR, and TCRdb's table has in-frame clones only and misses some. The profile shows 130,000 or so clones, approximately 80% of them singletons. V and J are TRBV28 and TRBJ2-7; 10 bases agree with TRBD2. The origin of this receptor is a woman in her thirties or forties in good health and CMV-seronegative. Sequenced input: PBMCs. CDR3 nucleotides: TGTGCCAGCAGTTCACCAAACTCAGCGGGAGGGCCCCACGAGCAGTACTTC. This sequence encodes CASSSPNSAGGPHEQYF.